This is a list of T cell receptor beta chains from one sample in a study of T cells in Graves' hyperthyroidism and ophthalmopathy. TCRdb recomputed calls from the multiplex PCR reads with MiXCR, one row per CDR3 protein. The top ten hold 34% of the sample, which has some 320,000 distinct CDR3 sequences, roughly 13% seen once. The specimen sequenced was blood. The receptors were sampled from a woman aged 40 to 55 with Graves' ophthalmopathy. CDR3s include the opening cysteine and the closing phenylalanine or tryptophan. Each record gives: D gene, V gene, J gene, clone size, CDR3 DNA, CDR3 protein. D genes are given only for firm matches. Part of the rows lack a size; the others show once, few, many or a class for expanded clones.

.	TRBV20-1	TRBJ2-7	many	TGCAGTGCTTCTGATAACTACGAGCAGTACTTC	CSASDNYEQYF
.	TRBV28	TRBJ1-1	many	TGTGCCAGCAGTCTGAACAGGGACGCGAACACTGAAGCTTTCTTT	CASSLNRDANTEAFF
.	TRBV19	TRBJ1-2	.	TGTGCCAGTAGTCCAAGTCATACTGGGCCCTATGGCTACACCTTC	CASSPSHTGPYGYTF
TRBD2	TRBV3-1	TRBJ2-5	.	TGTGCCAGCAGCCTCGGGACTAGCGGGAGTAAACAGTACTTC	CASSLGTSGSKQYF
TRBD1	TRBV12-3/TRBV12-4	TRBJ1-5	many	TGTGCCAGCACCCCGACAGGGGGCGTCAATCAGCCCCAGCATTTT	CASTPTGGVNQPQHF
.	TRBV5-5	TRBJ1-4	many	TGTGCCAGCACTAAAGCAGCTGATGAAAAACTGTTTTTT	CASTKAADEKLFF
TRBD2	TRBV7-9	TRBJ2-5	many	TGTGCCAGCAGCCGAACTAGCGTAGAGACCCAGTACTTC	CASSRTSVETQYF
.	TRBV11-2	TRBJ1-2	many	TGTGCCAGCAGCTTAGATCTATTACCAAATAACGGCTACACCTTC	CASSLDLLPNNGYTF
TRBD1	TRBV27	TRBJ2-1	many	TGTGCCAGCAGTTCCGACAGGGGATCCTACAATGAGCAGTTCTTC	CASSSDRGSYNEQFF
.	TRBV27	TRBJ2-1	few	TGTGCCAGCAGTGTCGACAGGCTCGGGGGTGAGCAGTTCTTC	CASSVDRLGGEQFF
TRBD2	TRBV9	TRBJ2-1	.	TGTGCCAGCAGCGACCTTAGCGGGGGGTTCTACAATGAGCAGTTCTTC	CASSDLSGGFYNEQFF
.	TRBV7-8	TRBJ1-2	many	TGTGCCAGCAGCTTAGACAGGGCGACCGGCTACACCTTC	CASSLDRATGYTF
.	TRBV5-1	TRBJ1-1	many	TGCGCCAGCAGCCCCGGGGGGGCGAGTGGAGAAGCTTTCTTT	CASSPGGASGEAFF
.	TRBV12-3/TRBV12-4	TRBJ2-1	.	TGTGCCAGCAGTACCGCGGGCAATGAGCAGTTCTTC	CASSTAGNEQFF
TRBD1	TRBV9	TRBJ1-2	many	TGTGCCGGAACTAGACAGGGTGGTGGCTACACCTTC	CAGTRQGGGYTF
.	TRBV18	TRBJ2-1	few	TGTGCCAGCTCACCACTAGGAGGTCACTCACTTAACAATGAGCAGTTCTTC	CASSPLGGHSLNNEQFF
.	TRBV27	TRBJ1-2	.	TGTGCCAGCAGTTTATATGGGGACCGGGGCTACACCTTC	CASSLYGDRGYTF
.	TRBV6-1	TRBJ1-2	many	TGTGCCAGCAGCCAACGATCGGGCTTTACGGGAGGCTACACCTTC	CASSQRSGFTGGYTF
TRBD1	TRBV11-2	TRBJ2-1	few	TGTGCCAGCAGCCCCGACAGGGCGAACAATGAGCAGTTCTTC	CASSPDRANNEQFF
.	TRBV3-1	TRBJ2-5	few	TGTGCCAGCAGCCAAGACCGACGCCGAACAGCCCAAGAGACCCAGTACTTC	CASSQDRRRTAQETQYF
.	TRBV7-2	TRBJ1-1	many	TGTGCCAGCAGCTTAGACGCCGCCGGAGGCACTGAAGCTTTCTTT	CASSLDAAGGTEAFF
.	TRBV10-3	TRBJ1-1	many	TGTGCCATCAGTGAGCGGGGAACGATCGACACTGAAGCTTTCTTT	CAISERGTIDTEAFF
.	TRBV29-1	TRBJ1-3	many	TGCAGCGGCCGATCTGGAAACACCATATATTTT	CSGRSGNTIYF
TRBD1	TRBV2	TRBJ2-3	few	TGTGCCAGCAGTGCGGGACAGACATTCACAGATACGCAGTATTTT	CASSAGQTFTDTQYF
.	TRBV2	TRBJ2-2	many	TGTGCCAGGCGTGGAGTTACGAACACCGGGGAGCTGTTTTTT	CARRGVTNTGELFF
.	TRBV28	TRBJ2-2	many	TGTGCCAGCAGTTTCCCGAATACCGGGGAGCTGTTTTTT	CASSFPNTGELFF
.	TRBV11-1	TRBJ1-1	many	TGTGCCAGCAGTAAAGACAGGCCGGCTGAAGCTTTCTTT	CASSKDRPAEAFF
.	TRBV12-3/TRBV12-4	TRBJ2-3	many	TGTGCCAGCGGGGTAACAGATACGCAGTATTTT	CASGVTDTQYF